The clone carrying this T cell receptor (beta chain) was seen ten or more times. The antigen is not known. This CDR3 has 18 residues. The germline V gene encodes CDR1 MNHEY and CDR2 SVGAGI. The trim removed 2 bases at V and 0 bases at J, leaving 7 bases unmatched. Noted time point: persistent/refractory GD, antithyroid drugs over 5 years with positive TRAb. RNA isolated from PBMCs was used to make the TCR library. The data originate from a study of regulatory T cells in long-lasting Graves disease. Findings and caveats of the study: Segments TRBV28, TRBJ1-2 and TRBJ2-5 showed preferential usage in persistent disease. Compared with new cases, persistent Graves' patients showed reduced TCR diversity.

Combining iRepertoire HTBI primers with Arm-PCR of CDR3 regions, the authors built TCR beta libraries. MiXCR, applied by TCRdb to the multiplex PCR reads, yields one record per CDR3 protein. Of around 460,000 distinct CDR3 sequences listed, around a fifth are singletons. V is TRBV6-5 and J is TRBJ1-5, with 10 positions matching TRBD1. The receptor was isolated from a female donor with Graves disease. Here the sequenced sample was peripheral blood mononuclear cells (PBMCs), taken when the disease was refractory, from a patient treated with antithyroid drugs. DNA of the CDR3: TGTGCCAGCAGTTACAACCGGGACAGGGGTTATAGCAATCAGCCCCAGCATTTT. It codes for CASSYNRDRGYSNQPQHF.